The text below deals with one T cell receptor (beta chain). These data originate in a study of blood T cell repertoires in COVID-19. Authors' methods: The assay estimated nucleated cells by amplifying reference gene primers. Repertoires were generated with immunoSEQ multiplex PCR, while TCRdb's copy carries only in-frame clones and drops some. V, J and clone size reflect that table, while D and trimming were determined from the DNA. The table lists tens of thousands of clones, approximately 92% of them singletons. The CDR3 extends over 15 amino acids. Germline CDR1 reads SGHRS; CDR2 reads YFSETQ. V lost 4 bases to trimming and J lost 6 bases; unmatched junction nucleotides: 13.

The chain combines TRBV5-1 with TRBJ2-7; 7 bases align to TRBD1. The source material was peripheral blood. The TCR comes from a human donor with acute or convalescent COVID-19. The donor label of this sample is uncertain. In DNA, the CDR3 is TGCGCCAGCAGCCCCGGGACAGCGCGGCCGCTCGAGCAGTACTTC. Its translation is CASSPGTARPLEQYF.